This entry lists 27 T cell receptor beta chains sequenced from one sample in a study of blood T cells in healthy people across ages. A second PCR, run for 7 to 11 cycles, used a sample-barcoded 5' primer plus a J-beta primer mix. Each CDR3 protein gets one entry after TCRdb re-called the 5' RACE reads with MiXCR. Found here are approximately 960,000 distinct CDR3 sequences, 25% to 30% of them singletons; the top ten hold 10% to 13%. The same data also went into a second study, on T cells of mothers and their children.

The sequencing sample was made of blood. These receptor sequences come from a woman in her 40s in good health.

V is TRBV27 and J is TRBJ2-2, with a tentative D call TRBD1 (6 bases). Trimming left V 5 bases short and J 2 bases short, with 15 bases between. Germline V gene sequence: CDR1 MNHEY, CDR2 SMNVEV (reference sequence). The CDR3 contains 16 residues. In DNA, the CDR3 is TGTGCCAGCAGTCTACAGGGACCCGGAAACACCGGGGAGCTGTTTTTT. Translated: CASSLQGPGNTGELFF.

This clonotype was counted ten times or more. V usage is TRBV5-8 and J usage is TRBJ2-4; the D is unclear. Trimming removed 0 bases at V and 1 base at J, with 11 bases between. The CDR3 spans 16 residues. CDR1 and CDR2 from the germline V gene are SGHTS and YDEGEE. CDR3 loop: CASSLVVVRAKNIQYF. As DNA, the CDR3 is TGTGCCAGCAGCTTGGTGGTGGTCAGGGCCAAAAACATTCAGTACTTC.

This sequence joins TRBV12-3 or TRBV12-4 and TRBJ1-4, with TRBD1 matching 8 bases. V lost 4 bases to trimming and J lost 5 bases; unmatched junction nucleotides: 6. CDR3 size: 15 residues. CDR3 DNA: TGTGCCAGCAGTTCCCGGACAGGGAGAAATGAAAAACTGTTTTTT. It translates to CASSSRTGRNEKLFF.

With regard to this clonotype: A much larger clone differs from this one at a single base, so this may be a read error. This rearrangement joins TRBV28 to TRBJ1-5; D remains ambiguous. Per the germline V gene, CDR1 is MDHEN and CDR2 is SYDVKM. CDR3 length equals 15 residues. V was trimmed by 6 bases and J by 8 bases, leaving 20 bases between them. The DNA for the CDR3 is TGTGCCAGCAGAGGCCGGGAGCGGGGTAGGGAGCCCCAGCATTTT. As protein: CASRGRERGREPQHF. Using reference TRBV28 and TRBJ1-5 for the parts outside the CDR3, the full variable domain is DVKVTQSSRYLVKRTGEKVFLECVQDMDHENMFWYRQDPGLGLRLIYFSYDVKMKEKGDIPEGYSVSREKKERFSLILESASTNQTSMYLCASRGRERGREPQHFGDGTRLSIL.

For this clonotype: This clone may be a read error of a much larger clone one base away. This chain uses TRBV7-2 with TRBJ2-7; TRBD1 is a possible D gene (6 bases). The CDR3 sequence is 14 residues long. Germline values: CDR1 SGHTA, CDR2 FQGNSA. CDR3 nucleotide sequence: TGTGCCTGCAGCGCTGGACAGCGAGACTACGAGCAGTACTTC. Protein: CACSAGQRDYEQYF. The full variable domain, in which reference TRBV7-2 and TRBJ2-7 provide the parts outside the CDR3, is GAGVSQSPSNKVTEKGKDVELRCDPISGHTALYWYRQSLGQGLEFLIYFQGNSAPDKSGLPSDRFSAERTGGSVSTLTIQRTQQEDSAVYLCACSAGQRDYEQYFGPGTRLTVT.

This chain connects TRBV20-1 to TRBJ1-1, with no clear D. Germline values: CDR1 DFQATT, CDR2 SNEGSKA (reference sequence). The germline V and J ends were trimmed by 4 bases and 6 bases, with 15 bases remaining between them. CDR3 size: 13 residues. This CDR3 is CSAITVGTAEAFF. CDR3 nucleotide sequence: TGCAGTGCTATCACCGTGGGCACCGCTGAAGCTTTCTTT.

This clonotype was detected many times. The chain carries TRBV7-2 and TRBJ1-1; no firm D call. Germline V lookup: CDR1 SGHTA, CDR2 FQGNSA. The CDR3 spans 12 residues. Trimming removed 4 bases from V and 7 bases from J, with 10 bases in between. The DNA for the CDR3 is TGTGCCAGCAGCTCGTCCCCAATTGAAGCTTTCTTT. Amino acid sequence: CASSSSPIEAFF.

This clonotype was counted many times. The rearrangement joins TRBV7-2 to TRBJ2-5; no clear D. This CDR3 has 14 amino acids. V dropped 1 base and J dropped 4 bases, with 10 bases sitting between them. Germline CDR1 reads SGHTA; CDR2 reads FQGNSA. The CDR3 nucleotides read TGTGCCAGCAGCTTAGGAGAAGGTGGAGAGACCCAGTACTTC. It encodes CASSLGEGGETQYF.

The sample holds a few counts of this clonotype. This chain links TRBV12-3 or TRBV12-4 with TRBJ1-1; D perhaps matches TRBD1 (5 bases). The CDR3 is made up of 11 amino acids. V was cut by 6 bases and J by 7 bases, with 9 bases left in between. The CDR3 nucleotides read TGTGCCAGCAGCGGGGGAGGTGAAGCTTTCTTT. It codes for CASSGGGEAFF.

This chain uses TRBV7-2 with TRBJ2-1, with D uncertain. Matching the DNA end better, TRBJ2-7 makes the J call doubtful. This CDR3 spans 15 amino acids. Germline V lookup: CDR1 SGHTA, CDR2 FQGNSA. The CDR3 DNA reads TGTGCCAGCAGCCCAAGCAGGAGCTCCTACAATGAACAGTACTTC. It yields the protein CASSPSRSSYNEQYF.

This clonotype was seen a few times. The rearrangement uses TRBV27 and TRBJ1-4; D perhaps matches TRBD1 (5 bases). Looked up from germline, CDR1 is MNHEY and CDR2 is SMNVEV (reference sequence). V was cut by 5 bases and J by 7 bases, with 17 bases left in between. The CDR3 has 15 amino acids. The DNA of the CDR3 is TGTGCCAGCAGTGGAGAACCGGGCCAGGGTGAAAAACTGTTTTTT. Protein product: CASSGEPGQGEKLFF.

This clonotype came up a few times. The V gene is TRBV15, the J gene TRBJ2-3; maybe TRBD1 (6 bases). This CDR3 spans 16 amino acids. Germline loops: CDR1 LNHNV, CDR2 YYDKDF (reference sequence). Trimming stripped 1 base from V and 4 bases from J, with 15 bases between. The CDR3 region is CATSRGLRGGADTQYF. The DNA for the CDR3 is TGTGCCACCAGCAGAGGGCTCAGGGGTGGTGCAGATACGCAGTATTTT. The full variable domain, rest sourced from reference TRBV15 and TRBJ2-3, is DAMVIQNPRYQVTQFGKPVTLSCSQTLNHNVMYWYQQKSSQAPKLLFHYYDKDFNNEADTPDNFQSRRPNTSFCFLDIRSPGLGDTAMYLCATSRGLRGGADTQYFGPGTRLTVL.

Remarks on this clonotype: Germline is not matched at one junction end, which may reflect a read error. This chain connects TRBV28 to TRBJ2-4, with 10 positions matching TRBD1. The DNA end lines up better with TRBJ2-7; the J call may be wrong. This CDR3 has 17 residues. CDR1 is MDHEN and CDR2 is SYDVKM in the germline V gene. CDR3 amino acids: CASSLSLGTGASHEQYF. The DNA for the CDR3 is TGTGCCAGCAGTTTATCCCTCGGGACAGGGGCCTCCCACGAGCAGTACTTC.

There are a few counts of this clonotype. The chain joins TRBV6-6 to TRBJ2-1; 9 nucleotides match TRBD1. Germline V CDR1 and CDR2: MNHNY, SVGAGI (reference sequence). This CDR3 region has 16 residues. With V trimmed by 4 bases and J by 5 bases, 9 bases remained unmatched. In nucleotides, the CDR3 is TGTGCCAGCAGTTCGAAGAGCGGGACAGGGCACAATGAGCAGTTCTTC. Amino acid sequence: CASSSKSGTGHNEQFF.

Many counts were recorded for this clonotype. The V gene is TRBV5-1, the J gene TRBJ2-1; 13 bases are a match to TRBD2. Trimming at V came to 4 bases and at J to 0 bases, leaving 4 bases not matched to a gene. The CDR3 length is 17 residues. Germline V gene sequence: CDR1 SGHRS, CDR2 YFSETQ. The CDR3, as DNA: TGCGCCAGCAGCCCGACTAGCGGGGGGAGCTCCTACAATGAGCAGTTCTTC. This codes for CASSPTSGGSSYNEQFF.

The chain joins TRBV5-1 to TRBJ2-6; D might be TRBD2 (5 bases). Germline V gives CDR1 SGHRS, CDR2 YFSETQ. CDR3 length equals 15 residues. V was clipped by 3 bases and J by 0 bases, with 7 bases between them. The CDR3 DNA reads TGCGCCAGCAGCTGGGAGCACTCTGGGGCCAACGTCCTGACTTTC. Translated, it gives CASSWEHSGANVLTF.

This clonotype was observed many times. This rearrangement joins TRBV7-8 to TRBJ2-1, with D perhaps matching TRBD1 (6 bases). The CDR3 loop spans 16 amino acids. Trimming stripped 2 bases from V and 0 bases from J, with 11 bases between. Germline-derived CDR1 and CDR2 are SGHVS and FQNEAQ. The CDR3 DNA reads as TGTGCCAGCAGCTTAACGACAGGACTCTCCTACAATGAGCAGTTCTTC. Residues: CASSLTTGLSYNEQFF.

A word on this clonotype: Being one base from a much bigger clone, this may be a read error. The J gene is TRBJ2-4, the V gene TRBV7-2; D remains ambiguous. The J call could be wrong; TRBJ2-7 is a better fit for the DNA end. This CDR3 contains 13 residues. CDR1 is SGHTA and CDR2 is FQGNSA in the germline V gene. Written as DNA, the CDR3 is TGTGCCAGCAGGGGCAGCAGTCTCTACGAGCAGTACTTC. Amino acid sequence: CASRGSSLYEQYF.

Only a few counts were recorded for this clonotype. The chain recombines TRBV5-1 with TRBJ2-7; 8 nucleotides match TRBD1. This CDR3 comprises 15 residues. Germline assignment: CDR1 SGHRS and CDR2 YFSETQ. Trimming at V came to 4 bases and at J to 2 bases, leaving 8 bases not matched to a gene. The CDR3 loop is CASSRGTGEPYEQYF. For the CDR3, the DNA is TGCGCCAGCAGCCGAGGGACAGGCGAACCCTACGAGCAGTACTTC.

A remark on this clonotype: A junction end diverges from the germline sequence, so it may reflect a read error. V gene TRBV14 combines with J gene TRBJ2-1; 9 nucleotides match TRBD1. This CDR3 has 16 amino acids. CDR1 is SGHDN, CDR2 FVKESK, per germline. CDR3: CASSKIKGQGRNGQFF. CDR3 in DNA: TGTGCCAGCAGCAAAATAAAGGGACAGGGAAGAAATGGGCAGTTCTTC.

V is TRBV27 and J is TRBJ1-1; D is unclear. This CDR3 has 12 amino acids. V was shortened by 8 bases and J by 1 base, with 8 bases between the two germline ends. CDR1 is MNHEY and CDR2 is SMNVEV in the germline V gene (reference sequence). CDR3 sequence: CASADGNTEAFF. The DNA of the CDR3 is TGTGCCAGCGCCGACGGGAACACTGAAGCTTTCTTT.

The chain couples TRBV7-9 to TRBJ2-1, with D unclear. This CDR3 has 13 residues. Germline assignment: CDR1 SEHNR and CDR2 FQNEAQ (reference sequence). V lost 0 bases and J 6 bases, leaving 6 bases between the germline ends. CDR3 loop: CASSLAHRNEQFF. As DNA, the CDR3 is TGTGCCAGCAGCTTAGCACACCGCAATGAGCAGTTCTTC.

In its sample, this clonotype was seen many times. The chain is built from TRBV5-1 and TRBJ1-4, with D hard to call. V shed 0 bases and J shed 15 bases, with 9 bases lying between them. Germline V gene sequence: CDR1 SGHRS, CDR2 YFSETQ. The CDR3 contains 11 residues. CDR3 protein: CASSLENEVFF. In nucleotides, the CDR3 is TGCGCCAGCAGCTTGGAGAATGAGGTGTTTTTT.

Regarding this clonotype: A junction end diverges from the germline sequence, so it may reflect a read error. The gene calls are TRBV12-3 or TRBV12-4 and TRBJ2-3; 11 bases are a match to TRBD2. The CDR3 has 15 amino acids. DNA of the CDR3: TGTGCCAGCAGTTTTAGCGGGGGGGCAACAGATGCGCAGTATTTT. Protein: CASSFSGGATDAQYF.

As concerns this clonotype: One end of the junction is discordant with germline, which a read error may explain. The genes are TRBV5-1 and TRBJ2-3; D might be TRBD1 (6 bases). This CDR3 spans 16 amino acids. Per the germline V gene, CDR1 is SGHRS and CDR2 is YFSETQ. Here the CDR3 DNA reads TGCGCCAGCAGCTTACTTACAGGGTTTGCCACAGATACGCGGTATTTT. Amino acid sequence: CASSLLTGFATDTRYF.

The V call is TRBV7-2, the J call TRBJ2-7, with 7 positions matching TRBD2. CDR1 is SGHTA and CDR2 is FQGNSA in the germline V gene. The CDR3 length is 16 residues. V lost 3 bases and J lost 3; bases outside the gene matches: 11. DNA for the CDR3: TGTGCCAGCAGCTTTAGGGGAGCTAGCGGAAGCTACGAGCAGTACTTC. Its translation: CASSFRGASGSYEQYF.

The J gene is TRBJ1-1, the V gene TRBV7-2; 7 positions match TRBD1. With 3 bases clipped from V and 1 base from J, the junction kept 8 bases outside the gene matches. This CDR3 contains 16 residues. The V gene's germline CDR1 is SGHTA and CDR2 FQGNSA. CDR3 protein: CASSLLMTGWNTEAFF. As DNA, the CDR3 is TGTGCCAGCAGCTTGCTTATGACAGGGTGGAACACTGAAGCTTTCTTT.